These 25 T cell receptor beta chains came from one sample sequenced in a study of T-cell reconstitution after alpha-beta-depleted transplantation in children. Preparation of the TCRbeta library involved a method that used unique molecular identifiers. In TCRdb, the PCR reads were re-called with MiXCR into one record per CDR3 protein. Of over 85,000 distinct CDR3 sequences listed, about a tenth were seen once; the top ten hold over 8%. Sequencing was performed on PBMCs from the stem cell graft donor, taken from the stem cell graft. These receptors all come from a human donor who donated a stem cell graft to a child with acute lymphoblastic leukemia.

By share, this clonotype ranks as medium-sized (0.01 to 0.1%). The chain combines TRBV7-2 with TRBJ1-1; no definite D call. Trimming took off 3 bases at V and 7 bases at J, with 6 bases between the two ends. Germline V lookup: CDR1 SGHTA, CDR2 FQGNSA. The CDR3 consists of 11 residues. CDR3 in amino acids: CASSLRVEAFF. The CDR3 DNA reads TGTGCCAGCAGCTTGAGAGTTGAAGCTTTCTTT.

This clonotype was recorded at least ten times. CDR3 residues: CASSLLRTGSSGNTIYF. DNA of the CDR3: TGTGCCAGCAGTTTATTAAGGACCGGCTCCTCTGGAAACACCATATATTTT. The rearrangement uses TRBV12-3 or TRBV12-4 and TRBJ1-3; D is undetermined. Trimming removed 2 bases at V and 0 bases at J, with 14 bases between. The CDR3 is 17 amino acids.

This clonotype has a count of ten or more. The chain employs TRBV5-1 and TRBJ2-2; D is possibly TRBD1 (6 bases). CDR1 SGHRS and CDR2 YFSETQ come from the germline V gene. V lost 6 bases, J lost 1 base, and 10 bases lay in between. The CDR3 runs 14 residues. The CDR3 bases are TGCGCCAGCACACCGGGACAGAACACCGGGGAGCTGTTTTTT. Protein product: CASTPGQNTGELFF.

The sample holds one count of this clonotype. The chain is built from TRBV7-2 and TRBJ2-7; D possibly matches TRBD1 or TRBD2 (6 bases each). CDR1 and CDR2 (germline): SGHTA, FQGNSA. The CDR3 runs 16 residues. V was clipped by 1 base and J by 2 bases, with 15 bases between them. In DNA, the CDR3 is TGTGCCAGCAGCTTAGTCGGTCGGGGGCCCACCTACGAGCAGTACTTC. It translates to CASSLVGRGPTYEQYF.

At least ten counts were recorded for this clonotype. The chain recombines TRBV29-1 with TRBJ2-7, with a possible D match to TRBD1 (5 bases). The length of the CDR3 is 14 residues. V was trimmed by 4 bases and J by 2 bases, leaving 15 bases between them. CDR1 and CDR2 from the germline V gene are SQVTM and ANQGSEA. Here the CDR3 DNA reads TGCAGCGTTGGCCCCACAGGAACGACCTACGAGCAGTACTTC. It is translated as CSVGPTGTTYEQYF.

This clonotype was counted many times. The chain uses TRBV29-1 and TRBJ1-2; 9 bases map to TRBD1. Losses at the gene ends were 6 bases for V and 7 bases for J; bases not matched to a gene: 6. This CDR3 has 12 amino acids. Germline loops: CDR1 SQVTM, CDR2 ANQGSEA. CDR3 DNA: TGCAGCGTGCGGACAGGGGAGGGTGGCTACACCTTC. Translation gives CSVRTGEGGYTF.

This clonotype was detected ten times or more. The rearrangement uses TRBV28 and TRBJ2-2, with D maybe TRBD1 (5 bases). The germline V gene has CDR1 MDHEN and CDR2 SYDVKM. The V gene lost 5 bases and the J gene lost 5 bases, with 9 bases spanning the gap. The CDR3 runs to 13 residues. The CDR3 bases are TGTGCCAGCAGTCCCGACAGTACCGGGGAGCTGTTTTTT. It encodes CASSPDSTGELFF.

This clonotype was seen many times. The chain is built from TRBV6-5 and TRBJ1-1; D not certain. This CDR3 spans 13 amino acids. Germline CDR1 reads MNHEY; CDR2 reads SVGAGI. V gave up 8 bases and J gave up 4 bases, with 14 bases separating them. Here the CDR3 reads CASRLRAGTEAFF. The CDR3 DNA sequence: TGTGCCAGCCGACTAAGGGCCGGCACTGAAGCTTTCTTT.

In its sample, this clonotype was seen many times. The V gene is TRBV20-1, the J gene TRBJ2-1, with 11 bases fitting TRBD2. The CDR3 consists of 15 residues. Trimming cost V 3 bases and J 12 bases; bases outside gene matches: 13. Germline CDR1 and CDR2: DFQATT and SNEGSKA (reference sequence). The CDR3 loop reads CSARALAGGSIAQFF. The CDR3 nucleotides read TGCAGTGCTAGGGCATTAGCGGGGGGGTCGATTGCGCAGTTCTTC.

This clonotype showed up many times. The V gene is TRBV12-3 or TRBV12-4, the J gene TRBJ1-2; D is undetermined. CDR3 length equals 12 residues. Trimming took off 3 bases at V and 10 bases at J, with 12 bases between the two ends. CDR3 amino acids: CASSLVGEHYTF. In DNA, the CDR3 is TGTGCCAGCAGTTTGGTTGGGGAACACTACACCTTC.

This chain links TRBV12-3 or TRBV12-4 with TRBJ1-1, with 9 bases that match TRBD1. V lost 5 bases and J lost 5; bases outside the gene matches: 6. The CDR3 consists of 14 residues. CDR3 sequence: CASSIGTGWTEAFF. The CDR3 DNA is TGTGCCAGCAGTATCGGGACAGGGTGGACTGAAGCTTTCTTT.

J is TRBJ2-3 and V is TRBV5-6, with TRBD1 as a possible D gene (5 bases). The ends were cut back, 8 bases at V and 0 bases at J, with 10 bases in the middle. CDR3 length: 13 residues. CDR1 and CDR2 (germline): SGHDT, YYEEEE. CDR3 residues: CASVYRSTDTQYF. CDR3 bases: TGTGCCAGTGTTTACAGGAGCACAGATACGCAGTATTTT.

The V gene is TRBV14, the J gene TRBJ1-1; D ambiguous. The CDR3 spans 14 residues. From germline, CDR1 is SGHDN and CDR2 FVKESK. Trimming removed 5 bases at V and 3 bases at J, with 13 bases between. The CDR3 loop reads CASSYRVLYTEAFF. The CDR3 DNA reads as TGTGCCAGCAGCTACCGGGTCCTCTACACTGAAGCTTTCTTT.

There are many counts of this clonotype. The chain carries TRBV7-8 and TRBJ2-5, with D possibly being TRBD1 (6 bases). Germline CDR1 is SGHVS and CDR2 is FQNEAQ. CDR3 length: 16 amino acids. Trimming pared 5 bases from V and 4 bases from J, leaving 20 bases between. The CDR3 nucleotides are TGTGCCAGCAGCCATCCGGGCGTGGCAGGGGCAGAGACCCAGTACTTC. It translates to CASSHPGVAGAETQYF.

This clonotype has a count of ten or more. V usage is TRBV27 and J usage is TRBJ2-7; D is possibly TRBD1 or TRBD2 (6 bases each). Looked up from germline, CDR1 is MNHEY and CDR2 is SMNVEV (reference sequence). The CDR3 is made up of 22 amino acids. Trimming took off 4 bases at V and 3 bases at J, with 37 bases between the two ends. The CDR3 coding sequence is TGTGCCAGCAGTTCAACCCCCGCAGCGGGTAAAAACAGGGTAGGAAGAAACTACGAGCAGTACTTC. It is translated as CASSSTPAAGKNRVGRNYEQYF.

This clonotype was recorded at least ten times. The chain uses TRBV12-3 or TRBV12-4 and TRBJ2-2; 8 nucleotides match TRBD2. The CDR3 has 18 residues. The ends lost 6 bases at V and 4 bases at J; junction bases unmatched: 16. The chain's CDR3 is CASRWGLREGQGTGELFF. CDR3 nucleotide sequence: TGTGCCAGCAGGTGGGGTCTCCGGGAGGGCCAGGGCACCGGGGAGCTGTTTTTT.

This clonotype was recorded many times. This chain connects TRBV11-2 to TRBJ2-6; 12 nucleotides match TRBD2. The trim removed 3 bases at V and 3 bases at J, leaving 6 bases unmatched. CDR3 size: 18 residues. Germline assignment: CDR1 SGHAT and CDR2 FQNNGV. Written as DNA, the CDR3 is TGTGCCAGCAGCTTCCGGCTAGCGGGAGGGTTTGGGGCCAACGTCCTGACTTTC. Residues: CASSFRLAGGFGANVLTF.

This clonotype showed up many times. The V gene is TRBV15, the J gene TRBJ2-5; D unclear. The V gene's germline CDR1 is LNHNV and CDR2 YYDKDF (reference sequence). The CDR3 sequence is 16 residues long. Deletions cut 2 bases from V and 2 bases from J, with 15 bases between. CDR3 coding DNA: TGTGCCACCAGCAGAAAGCTGTCAGACGGACAAGAGACCCAGTACTTC. Translation: CATSRKLSDGQETQYF.

This clonotype was counted at least ten times. The chain recombines TRBV4-3 with TRBJ2-1; 7 positions match TRBD2. CDR1 and CDR2 (germline): LGHNA, YSLEER. The CDR3 length is 15 residues. V shed 3 bases, J shed 0 bases, and the junction held 2 bases outside the gene matches. The CDR3 spells CASSHLAGSYNEQFF. CDR3 bases: TGCGCCAGCAGCCACTTAGCGGGCTCCTACAATGAGCAGTTCTTC.

This clonotype was found many times. This sequence joins TRBV20-1 and TRBJ2-1; D remains unclear. CDR1 is DFQATT, CDR2 SNEGSKA, per germline (reference sequence). V lost 0 bases and J 7 bases, leaving 25 bases between the germline ends. The CDR3 extends over 18 amino acids. The DNA for the CDR3 is TGCAGTGCTAGAGATGGGAATTCCAACTTCCAACTTGGAAATGAGCAGTTCTTC. This gives the protein CSARDGNSNFQLGNEQFF.

In this sample, this clonotype turned up many times. The chain links TRBV27 to TRBJ1-4, with D maybe TRBD1 (6 bases). Germline CDR1 reads MNHEY; CDR2 reads SMNVEV (reference sequence). V was shortened by 3 bases and J by 3 bases, with 14 bases between the two germline ends. The CDR3 has 16 amino acids. DNA for the CDR3: TGTGCCAGCAGTTTGGGCCTACAGGGACCTAATGAAAAACTGTTTTTT. As protein: CASSLGLQGPNEKLFF.

This clonotype was counted many times. This rearrangement joins TRBV5-1 to TRBJ2-1; 7 bases are a match to TRBD2. From germline, CDR1 is SGHRS and CDR2 YFSETQ. Trimming at V came to 0 bases and at J to 3 bases, leaving 0 bases not matched to a gene. This CDR3 has 14 residues. As DNA, the CDR3 is TGCGCCAGCAGCTTGGGCGGGGGCTACAATGAGCAGTTCTTC. It encodes CASSLGGGYNEQFF.

This clonotype was detected ten times or more. This chain uses TRBV4-3 with TRBJ2-1, with 8 bases aligning to TRBD2. This CDR3 is built from 14 residues. Looked up from germline, CDR1 is LGHNA and CDR2 is YSLEER. The J segment lost 7 bases and the V segment lost 4 bases, leaving 6 bases of the junction unmatched. The CDR3: CASSLFGTRNEQFF. CDR3 coding DNA: TGCGCCAGCAGCCTGTTCGGGACTAGGAATGAGCAGTTCTTC.

The gene calls are TRBV5-1 and TRBJ2-5, with 11 bases identical to TRBD1. This CDR3 spans 16 amino acids. The trim removed 4 bases at V and 6 bases at J, leaving 11 bases unmatched. Germline assignment: CDR1 SGHRS and CDR2 YFSETQ. The CDR3 here is CASSQPGTGGMKTQYF. DNA of the CDR3: TGCGCCAGCAGCCAGCCCGGGACAGGGGGTATGAAGACCCAGTACTTC.

This clonotype was counted between two and nine times. This sequence joins TRBV7-9 and TRBJ2-5; 12 bases line up with TRBD2. Looked up from germline, CDR1 is SEHNR and CDR2 is FQNEAQ (reference sequence). V trimming: 2 bases; J trimming: 2 bases; junction bases outside the gene matches: 3. CDR3 length equals 16 residues. The DNA of the CDR3 is TGTGCCAGCAGCTTACTGCTAGCGGGAGGGCAAGAGACCCAGTACTTC. Its translation is CASSLLLAGGQETQYF.